A selection of T cell receptor beta chains follows, all from one sample in a study of T-cell memory formation after mild COVID-19. From the 5' RACE reads, TCRdb called clonotypes with MiXCR, one entry per CDR3 protein. The table records 300,000 to 400,000 distinct CDR3 sequences, under 25% of them present only once. Sample: PBMCs or a T cell subset sorted from them (not recorded which). These TCRs come from an adult woman who had mild COVID-19 (a few samples of this study predate the infection). Cell type and time point are not known. The conserved cysteine and the conserved F or W are not part of the CDR3 here.

V gene: TRBV6-5
CDR3 protein: ASSEGQNTGELF

V gene: TRBV25-1
CDR3 protein: ASSESRDRGNTDTQY

V gene: TRBV11-3
CDR3 protein: ASSSKYGSYEQY

V gene: TRBV2
CDR3 protein: ASTRQGEQY

V gene: TRBV4-1
CDR3 protein: ASSQEGETQY

V gene: TRBV4-3
CDR3 protein: ASSQVGRGWDTEAF

V gene: TRBV4-3
CDR3 protein: ASSPIAGGRSRQY

V gene: TRBV4-1
CDR3 protein: ASSHDDSYGYT

V gene: TRBV5-1
CDR3 protein: ASSLDTYGYT

V gene: TRBV6-2/TRBV6-3
CDR3 protein: ASSTLPAIGGYT

V gene: TRBV6-6
CDR3 protein: ASSYLDRAQETQY

V gene: TRBV20-1
CDR3 protein: SARGNTGELF

V gene: TRBV12-3/TRBV12-4
CDR3 protein: ASRDYLGTSGGNNEQF

V gene: TRBV24-1
CDR3 protein: ATSDRGQFGGYGYT

V gene: TRBV7-2
CDR3 protein: ASSPPAWRDYNEQF

V gene: TRBV20-1
CDR3 protein: SARDLDRANTGELF

V gene: TRBV6-5
CDR3 protein: ASSRTGTFPPSYGYT

V gene: TRBV12-3/TRBV12-4
CDR3 protein: ASSLGQTLNSPLH

V gene: TRBV6-2/TRBV6-3
CDR3 protein: ASSLGAELVGETQY

V gene: TRBV29-1
CDR3 protein: SVVFHEQF

V gene: TRBV5-1
CDR3 protein: ASSLHLEGITDTQY

V gene: TRBV29-1
CDR3 protein: SVGDGSLKY

V gene: TRBV7-2
CDR3 protein: ASSLSRGGGYT

V gene: TRBV12-3/TRBV12-4
CDR3 protein: ASTPVNSYDEQF

V gene: TRBV7-9
CDR3 protein: ASSPGLAGATYEQY

V gene: TRBV7-2
CDR3 protein: ASSARGTGRQETQY

V gene: TRBV7-9
CDR3 protein: ASSTGPSDEQF

V gene: TRBV4-2
CDR3 protein: ASSQDYGARTDTQY

V gene: TRBV18
CDR3 protein: ASSPVAAYEQY

V gene: TRBV3-1
CDR3 protein: ASSQDYTPIEKLF

V gene: TRBV9
CDR3 protein: ASSGGNTDTQY

V gene: TRBV7-8
CDR3 protein: ASSSGTFQETQY

V gene: TRBV4-3
CDR3 protein: ASSQERAGYEQY

V gene: TRBV29-1
CDR3 protein: SVGPQGYTEAF

V gene: TRBV2
CDR3 protein: ATRTGVVEKLF

V gene: TRBV7-4
CDR3 protein: ASSWGRGQSVMISGNTIY

V gene: TRBV7-9
CDR3 protein: ASSFFYSGGPQETQY

V gene: TRBV2
CDR3 protein: ASSQEGARGTEAF

V gene: TRBV5-1
CDR3 protein: ASSPYRLGSYNEQF

V gene: TRBV18
CDR3 protein: ASSARTGGLSPLH

V gene: TRBV10-3
CDR3 protein: AISETFSGSGSKNIQY

V gene: TRBV5-4
CDR3 protein: ASRQTGNEQF